The clone carrying this TCR beta chain was detected many times. TCRdb fed the RT-PCR reads into MiXCR, producing one record per CDR3 protein. The table includes 400,000 to 450,000 distinct CDR3 sequences, approximately 16% detected once. This entry belongs to a study of patients and donors after allogeneic stem cell transplantation. This CDR3 has 13 residues. The germline V gene encodes CDR1 SGHRS and CDR2 YFSETQ. Trimming cost V 0 bases and J 5 bases, with 8 bases left between them. The chain employs TRBV5-1 and TRBJ1-1; D is unclear. Sequenced sample: blood, either unsorted or a sorted T cell fraction (not recorded which). The receptor was isolated from a human donor who was either an allogeneic HSCT recipient or a stem cell or donor lymphocyte infusion donor (not recorded which). It is not recorded whose cells these are; they may come from a transplant donor. CDR3 sequence: CASSLERGTEAFF. DNA of the CDR3: TGCGCCAGCAGCTTGGAAAGAGGGACTGAAGCTTTCTTT. The full variable domain, rest sourced from reference TRBV5-1 and TRBJ1-1, is KAGVTQTPRYLIKTRGQQVTLSCSPISGHRSVSWYQQTPGQGLQFLFEYFSETQRNKGNFPGRFSGRQFSNSRSEMNVSTLELGDSALYLCASSLERGTEAFFGQGTRLTVV.